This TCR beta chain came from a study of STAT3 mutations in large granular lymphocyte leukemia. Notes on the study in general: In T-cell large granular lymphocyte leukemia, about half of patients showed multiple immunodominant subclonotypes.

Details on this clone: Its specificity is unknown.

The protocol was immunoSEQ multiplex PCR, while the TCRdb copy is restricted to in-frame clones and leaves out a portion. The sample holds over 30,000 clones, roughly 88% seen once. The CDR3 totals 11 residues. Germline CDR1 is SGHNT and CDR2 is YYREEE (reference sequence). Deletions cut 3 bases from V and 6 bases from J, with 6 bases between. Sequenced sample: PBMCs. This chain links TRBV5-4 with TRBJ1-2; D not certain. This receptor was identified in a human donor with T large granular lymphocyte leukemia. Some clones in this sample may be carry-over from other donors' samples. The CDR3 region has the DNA TGTGCCAGCAGCTCGAGGGATGGCTACACCTTC. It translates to CASSSRDGYTF.